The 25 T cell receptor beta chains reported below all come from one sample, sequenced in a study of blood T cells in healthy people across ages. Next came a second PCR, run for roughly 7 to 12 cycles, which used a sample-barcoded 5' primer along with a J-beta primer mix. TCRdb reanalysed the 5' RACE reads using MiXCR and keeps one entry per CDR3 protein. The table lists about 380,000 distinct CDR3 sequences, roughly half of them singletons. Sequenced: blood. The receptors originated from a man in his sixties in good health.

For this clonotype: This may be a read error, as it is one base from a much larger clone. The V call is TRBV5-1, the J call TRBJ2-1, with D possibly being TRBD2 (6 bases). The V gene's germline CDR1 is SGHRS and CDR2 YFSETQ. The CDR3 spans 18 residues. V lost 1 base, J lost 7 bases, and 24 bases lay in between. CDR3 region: CASSLQGAGPRGGNEQFF. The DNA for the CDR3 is TGCGCCAGCAGCTTGCAAGGCGCGGGTCCACGTGGGGGGAATGAGCAGTTCTTC. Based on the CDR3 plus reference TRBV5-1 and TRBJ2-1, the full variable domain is KAGVTQTPRYLIKTRGQQVTLSCSPISGHRSVSWYQQTPGQGLQFLFEYFSETQRNKGNFPGRFSGRQFSNSRSEMNVSTLELGDSALYLCASSLQGAGPRGGNEQFFGPGTRLTVL.

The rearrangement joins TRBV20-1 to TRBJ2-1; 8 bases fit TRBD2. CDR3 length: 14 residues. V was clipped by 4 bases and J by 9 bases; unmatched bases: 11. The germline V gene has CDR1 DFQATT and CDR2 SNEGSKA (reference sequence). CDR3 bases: TGCAGTGCTATTCCCAGGACTAGCTCCCCTGAGCAGTTCTTC. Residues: CSAIPRTSSPEQFF.

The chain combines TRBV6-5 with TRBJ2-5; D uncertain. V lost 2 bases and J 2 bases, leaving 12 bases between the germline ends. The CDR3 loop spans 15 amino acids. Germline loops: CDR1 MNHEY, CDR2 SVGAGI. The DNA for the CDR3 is TGTGCCAGCAGTTACAACGCAGCCCGACAAGAGACCCAGTACTTC. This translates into CASSYNAARQETQYF.

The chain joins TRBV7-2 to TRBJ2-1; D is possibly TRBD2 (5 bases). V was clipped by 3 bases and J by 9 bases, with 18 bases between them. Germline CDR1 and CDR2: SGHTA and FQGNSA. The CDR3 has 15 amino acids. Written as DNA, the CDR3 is TGTGCCAGCAGCTTTAGACGAGCGGCAGGACGTGAGCAGTTCTTC. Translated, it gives CASSFRRAAGREQFF.

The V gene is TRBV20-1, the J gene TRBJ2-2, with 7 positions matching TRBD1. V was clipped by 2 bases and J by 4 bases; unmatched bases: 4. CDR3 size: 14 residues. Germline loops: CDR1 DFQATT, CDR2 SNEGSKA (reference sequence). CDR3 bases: TGCAGTGCTAGAACAGGGGCGATCACCGGGGAGCTGTTTTTT. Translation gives CSARTGAITGELFF.

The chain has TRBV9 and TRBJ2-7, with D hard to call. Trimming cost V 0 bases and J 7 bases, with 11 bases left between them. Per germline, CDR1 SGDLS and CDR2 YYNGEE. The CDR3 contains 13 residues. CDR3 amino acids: CASSVDPLQEQYF. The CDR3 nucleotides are TGTGCCAGCAGCGTAGATCCCCTCCAGGAGCAGTACTTC.

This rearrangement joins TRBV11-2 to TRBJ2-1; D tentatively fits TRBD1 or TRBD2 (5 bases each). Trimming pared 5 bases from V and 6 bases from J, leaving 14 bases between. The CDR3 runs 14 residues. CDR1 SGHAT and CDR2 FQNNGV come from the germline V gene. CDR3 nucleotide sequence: TGTGCCAGCAGCCTGGGGACCCCACCCAATGAGCAGTTCTTC. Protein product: CASSLGTPPNEQFF.

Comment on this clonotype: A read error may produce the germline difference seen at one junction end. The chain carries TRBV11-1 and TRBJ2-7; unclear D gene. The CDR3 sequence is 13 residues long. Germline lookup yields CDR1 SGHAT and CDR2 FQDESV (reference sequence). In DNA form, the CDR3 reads TGTGCCAGCAGCTTAGTAACACCCTACGAGCGGTACTTC. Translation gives CASSLVTPYERYF. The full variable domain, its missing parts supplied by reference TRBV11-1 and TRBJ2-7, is EAEVAQSPRYKITEKSQAVAFWCDPISGHATLYWYRQILGQGPELLVQFQDESVVDDSQLPKDRFSAERLKGVDSTLKIQPAELGDSAMYLCASSLVTPYERYFGPGTRLTVT.

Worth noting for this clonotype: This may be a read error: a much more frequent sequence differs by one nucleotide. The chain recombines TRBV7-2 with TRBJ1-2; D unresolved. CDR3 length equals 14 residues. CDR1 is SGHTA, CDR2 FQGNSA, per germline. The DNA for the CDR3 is TGTGCCAGCAGCTTCGGAACAGTTAACTATGGCTGCACCTTC. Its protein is CASSFGTVNYGCTF.

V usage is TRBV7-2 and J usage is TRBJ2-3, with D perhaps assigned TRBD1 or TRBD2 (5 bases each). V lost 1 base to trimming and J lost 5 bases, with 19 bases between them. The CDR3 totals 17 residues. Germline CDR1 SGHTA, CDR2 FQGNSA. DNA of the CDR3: TGTGCCAGCAGCTTAGGTGTAGGGAGAGGGGTCCTAGATACGCAGTATTTT. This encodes CASSLGVGRGVLDTQYF.

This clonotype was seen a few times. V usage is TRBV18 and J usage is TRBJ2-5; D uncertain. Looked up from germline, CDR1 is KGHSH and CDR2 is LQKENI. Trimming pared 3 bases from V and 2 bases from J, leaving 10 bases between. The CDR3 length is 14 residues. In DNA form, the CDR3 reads TGTGCCAGCTCACCCCCCTATAAGCAAGAGACCCAGTACTTC. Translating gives CASSPPYKQETQYF.

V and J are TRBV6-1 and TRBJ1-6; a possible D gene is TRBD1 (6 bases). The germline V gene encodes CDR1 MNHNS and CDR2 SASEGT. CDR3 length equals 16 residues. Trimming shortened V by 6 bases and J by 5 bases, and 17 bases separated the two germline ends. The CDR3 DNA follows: TGTGCCAGCAGCTCTAGCAGGGGAGCCCATAATTCACCCCTCCACTTT. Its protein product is CASSSSRGAHNSPLHF.

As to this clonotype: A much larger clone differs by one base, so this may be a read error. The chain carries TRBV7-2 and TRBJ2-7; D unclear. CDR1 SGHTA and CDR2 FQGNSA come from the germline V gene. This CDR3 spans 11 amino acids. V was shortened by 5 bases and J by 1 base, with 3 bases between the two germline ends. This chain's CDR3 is CASSESYEQYF. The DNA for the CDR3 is TGTGCCAGCAGCGAATCCTACGAGCAGTACTTC.

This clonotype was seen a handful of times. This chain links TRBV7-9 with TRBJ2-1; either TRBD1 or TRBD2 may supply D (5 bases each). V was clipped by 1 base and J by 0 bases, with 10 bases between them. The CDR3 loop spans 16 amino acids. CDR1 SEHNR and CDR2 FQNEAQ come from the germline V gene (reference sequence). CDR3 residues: CASSLGAGGSYNEQFF. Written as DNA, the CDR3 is TGTGCCAGCAGCTTAGGGGCTGGGGGCTCCTACAATGAGCAGTTCTTC. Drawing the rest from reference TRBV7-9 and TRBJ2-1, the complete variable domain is DTGVSQNPRHKITKRGQNVTFRCDPISEHNRLYWYRQTLGQGPEFLTYFQNEAQLEKSRLLSDRFSAERPKGSFSTLEIQRTEQGDSAMYLCASSLGAGGSYNEQFFGPGTRLTVL.

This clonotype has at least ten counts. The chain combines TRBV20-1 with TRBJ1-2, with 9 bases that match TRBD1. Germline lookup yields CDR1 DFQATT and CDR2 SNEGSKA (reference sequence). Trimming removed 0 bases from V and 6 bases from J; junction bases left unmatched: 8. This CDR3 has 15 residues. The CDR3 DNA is TGCAGTGCTAGAGATCGGGGACAGGGTCCTCATGGCTACACCTTC. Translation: CSARDRGQGPHGYTF.

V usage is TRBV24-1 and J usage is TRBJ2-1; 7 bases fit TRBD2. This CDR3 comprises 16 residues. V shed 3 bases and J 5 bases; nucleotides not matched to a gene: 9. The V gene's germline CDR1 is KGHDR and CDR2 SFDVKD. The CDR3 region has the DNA TGTGCCACCAGTGATGCCCTCGGGGGGTCCCACAATGAGCAGTTCTTC. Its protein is CATSDALGGSHNEQFF.

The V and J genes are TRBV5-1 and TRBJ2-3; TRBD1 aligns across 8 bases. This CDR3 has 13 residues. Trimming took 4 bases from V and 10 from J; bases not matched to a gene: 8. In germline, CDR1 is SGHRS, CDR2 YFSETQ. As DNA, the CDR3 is TGCGCCAGCAGCCCGGACAGGGTTGGTGCGCAGTATTTT. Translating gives CASSPDRVGAQYF.

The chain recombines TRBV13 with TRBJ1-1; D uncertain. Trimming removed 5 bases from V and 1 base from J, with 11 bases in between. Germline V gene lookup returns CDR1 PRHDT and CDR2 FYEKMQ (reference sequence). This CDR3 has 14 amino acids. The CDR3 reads CASSRIGENTEAFF. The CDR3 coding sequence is TGTGCCAGCAGCCGGATCGGGGAGAACACTGAAGCTTTCTTT.

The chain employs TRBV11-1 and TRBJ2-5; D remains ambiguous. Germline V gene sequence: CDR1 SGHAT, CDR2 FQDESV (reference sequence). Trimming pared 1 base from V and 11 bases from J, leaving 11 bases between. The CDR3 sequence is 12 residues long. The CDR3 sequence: CASSLVANEQYF. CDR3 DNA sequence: TGTGCCAGCAGCTTAGTTGCGAATGAGCAGTACTTC. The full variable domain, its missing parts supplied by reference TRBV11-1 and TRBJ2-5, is EAEVAQSPRYKITEKSQAVAFWCDPISGHATLYWYRQILGQGPELLVQFQDESVVDDSQLPKDRFSAERLKGVDSTLKIQPAELGDSAMYLCASSLVANEQYFGPGTRLLVL.

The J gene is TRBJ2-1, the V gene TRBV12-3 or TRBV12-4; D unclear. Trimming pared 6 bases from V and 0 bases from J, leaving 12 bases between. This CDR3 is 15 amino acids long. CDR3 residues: CASSPGSSSYNEQFF. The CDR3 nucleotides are TGTGCCAGCAGCCCAGGTTCGAGCTCCTACAATGAGCAGTTCTTC.

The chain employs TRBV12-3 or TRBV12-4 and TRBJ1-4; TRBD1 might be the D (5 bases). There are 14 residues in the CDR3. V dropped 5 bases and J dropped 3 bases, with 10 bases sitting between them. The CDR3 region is CASSPGGPNEKLFF. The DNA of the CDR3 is TGTGCCAGCAGTCCTGGGGGACCTAATGAAAAACTGTTTTTT.

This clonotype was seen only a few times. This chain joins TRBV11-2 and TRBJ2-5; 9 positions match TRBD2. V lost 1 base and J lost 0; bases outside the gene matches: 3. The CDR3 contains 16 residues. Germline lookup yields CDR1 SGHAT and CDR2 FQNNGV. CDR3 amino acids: CASSLGSGGHQETQYF. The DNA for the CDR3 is TGTGCCAGCAGCTTAGGTAGCGGGGGTCACCAAGAGACCCAGTACTTC.

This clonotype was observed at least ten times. The CDR3 DNA sequence: TGTGCCAGCACTACCTCCTTCCTAGCGGGACGGGGCAATGAGCAGTTCTTC. It yields the protein CASTTSFLAGRGNEQFF. This chain links TRBV28 with TRBJ2-1, with 9 positions matching TRBD2. The length of the CDR3 is 17 residues. Germline V gene sequence: CDR1 MDHEN, CDR2 SYDVKM. Unmatched junction bases numbered 16, after V lost 7 bases and J lost 6 bases.

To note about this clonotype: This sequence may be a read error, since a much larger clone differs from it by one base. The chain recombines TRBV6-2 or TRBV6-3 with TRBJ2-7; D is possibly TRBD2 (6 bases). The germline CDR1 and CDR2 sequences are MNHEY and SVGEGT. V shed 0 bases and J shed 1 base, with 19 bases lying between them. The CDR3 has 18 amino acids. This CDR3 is CASSYSDRMEGKSYEQYF. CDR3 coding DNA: TGTGCCAGCAGTTACTCGGATAGGATGGAGGGCAAATCCTACGAGCAGTACTTC.

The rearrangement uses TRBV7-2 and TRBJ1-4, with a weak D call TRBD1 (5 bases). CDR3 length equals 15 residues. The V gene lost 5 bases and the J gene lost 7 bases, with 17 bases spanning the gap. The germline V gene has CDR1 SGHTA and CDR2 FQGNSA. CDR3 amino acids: CASSPSPRVTEKLFF. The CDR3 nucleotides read TGTGCCAGCAGCCCCAGCCCCAGGGTAACTGAAAAACTGTTTTTT. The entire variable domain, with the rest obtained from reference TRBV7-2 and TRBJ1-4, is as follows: GAGVSQSPSNKVTEKGKDVELRCDPISGHTALYWYRQSLGQGLEFLIYFQGNSAPDKSGLPSDRFSAERTGGSVSTLTIQRTQQEDSAVYLCASSPSPRVTEKLFFGSGTQLSVL.